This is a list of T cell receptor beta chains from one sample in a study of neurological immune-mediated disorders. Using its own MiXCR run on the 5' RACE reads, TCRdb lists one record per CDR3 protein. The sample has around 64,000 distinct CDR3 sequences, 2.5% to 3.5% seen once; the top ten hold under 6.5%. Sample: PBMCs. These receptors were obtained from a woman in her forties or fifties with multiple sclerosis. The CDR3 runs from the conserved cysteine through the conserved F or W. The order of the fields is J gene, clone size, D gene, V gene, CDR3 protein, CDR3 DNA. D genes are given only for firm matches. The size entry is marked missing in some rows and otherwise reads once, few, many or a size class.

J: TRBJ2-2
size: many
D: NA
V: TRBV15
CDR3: CATSRDYASGPTGELFF
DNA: TGTGCCACCAGCAGAGATTATGCAAGCGGGCCCACCGGGGAGCTGTTTTTT

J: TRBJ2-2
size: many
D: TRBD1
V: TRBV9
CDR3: CASRDNRDRNTGELFF
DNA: TGTGCCAGCAGGGATAACCGGGACAGGAACACCGGGGAGCTGTTTTTT

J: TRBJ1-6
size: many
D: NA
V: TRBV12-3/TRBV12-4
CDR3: CASSTAPAVGYNSPLHF
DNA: TGTGCCAGCAGCACCGCGCCCGCCGTGGGATATAATTCACCCCTCCACTTT

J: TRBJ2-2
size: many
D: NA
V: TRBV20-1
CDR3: CSALGGSVTGELFF
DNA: TGCAGTGCCCTCGGAGGTTCGGTCACCGGGGAGCTGTTTTTT

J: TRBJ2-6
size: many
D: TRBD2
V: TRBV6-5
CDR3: CASSYILAGGAGANVLTF
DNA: TGTGCCAGCAGTTACATCCTAGCGGGAGGAGCTGGGGCCAACGTCCTGACTTTC

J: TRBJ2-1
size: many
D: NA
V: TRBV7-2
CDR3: CASSLRGPPYNEQFF
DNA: TGTGCCAGCAGCCTCCGGGGTCCCCCCTACAATGAGCAGTTCTTC

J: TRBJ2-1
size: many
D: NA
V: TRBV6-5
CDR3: CASSREGGSSYNEQFF
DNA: TGTGCCAGCAGCCGAGAGGGGGGAAGCTCCTACAATGAGCAGTTCTTC

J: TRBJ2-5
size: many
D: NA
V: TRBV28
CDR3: CASSWGRIRETQYF
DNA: TGTGCCAGCAGCTGGGGGAGGATTCGAGAGACCCAGTACTTC

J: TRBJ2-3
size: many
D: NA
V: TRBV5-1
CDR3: CASSLGTGADTQYF
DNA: TGCGCCAGCAGCTTGGGGACGGGTGCAGATACGCAGTATTTT

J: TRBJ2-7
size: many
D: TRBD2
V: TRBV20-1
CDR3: CSARRAGPSGRGISLAYEQYF
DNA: TGCAGTGCTAGACGCGCAGGGCCCAGCGGGAGAGGGATATCCTTAGCCTACGAGCAGTACTTC

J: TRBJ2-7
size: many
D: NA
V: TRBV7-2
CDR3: CASSLGGASPYEQYF
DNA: TGTGCCAGCAGCTTAGGAGGGGCTAGTCCCTACGAGCAGTACTTC

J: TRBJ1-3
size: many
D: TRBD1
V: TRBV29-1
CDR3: CSARTGAGNTIYF
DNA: TGCAGCGCCCGGACAGGGGCTGGAAACACCATATATTTT

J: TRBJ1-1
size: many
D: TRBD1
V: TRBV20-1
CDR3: CSAAQGVTEAFF
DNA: TGCAGTGCTGCACAGGGGGTCACTGAAGCTTTCTTT

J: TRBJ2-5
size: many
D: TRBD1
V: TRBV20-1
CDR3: CSARVGTGQETQYF
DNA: TGCAGTGCTAGAGTGGGGACAGGGCAAGAGACCCAGTACTTC

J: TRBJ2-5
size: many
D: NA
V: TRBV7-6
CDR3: CASSLDRETQYF
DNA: TGTGCCAGCAGCCTTGATCGGGAGACCCAGTACTTC

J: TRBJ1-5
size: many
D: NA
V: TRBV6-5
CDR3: CASRTTAANQPQHF
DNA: TGTGCCAGCAGGACAACAGCAGCCAATCAGCCCCAGCATTTT

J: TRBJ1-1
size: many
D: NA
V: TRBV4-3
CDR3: CASSQDRAIRGNTEAFF
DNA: TGCGCCAGCAGCCAAGATCGGGCGATTAGGGGCAACACTGAAGCTTTCTTT

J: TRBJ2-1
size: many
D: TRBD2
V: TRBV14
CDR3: CASSLTTGTRIDEQFF
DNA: TGTGCCAGCAGCCTTACTACCGGGACTAGAATCGATGAGCAGTTCTTC

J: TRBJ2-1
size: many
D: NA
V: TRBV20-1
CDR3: CSARSWHGQSRYNEQFF
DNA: TGCAGTGCTAGAAGTTGGCATGGACAGTCTCGCTACAATGAGCAGTTCTTC

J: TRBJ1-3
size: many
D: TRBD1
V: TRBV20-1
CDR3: CSARPQGAPGNTIYF
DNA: TGCAGTGCTAGACCACAGGGGGCCCCTGGAAACACCATATATTTT

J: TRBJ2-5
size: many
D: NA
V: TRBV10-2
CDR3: CASSATWDGEKTQYF
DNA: TGCGCCAGCAGCGCTACCTGGGATGGGGAAAAGACCCAGTACTTC

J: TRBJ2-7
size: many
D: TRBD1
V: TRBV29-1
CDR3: CSVGDRAREQYF
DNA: TGCAGCGTTGGGGACAGGGCTCGCGAGCAGTACTTC

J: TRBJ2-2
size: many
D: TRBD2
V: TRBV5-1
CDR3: CASSPWGLGNTGELFF
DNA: TGCGCCAGCAGCCCGTGGGGACTAGGAAACACCGGGGAGCTGTTTTTT

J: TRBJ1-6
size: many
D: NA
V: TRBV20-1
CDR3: CSAQPGVRSPLHF
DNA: TGCAGTGCCCAGCCAGGGGTACGGTCACCCCTCCACTTT

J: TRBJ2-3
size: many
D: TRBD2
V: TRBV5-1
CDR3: CASQLAGIADTQYF
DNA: TGCGCCAGCCAACTAGCGGGGATCGCAGATACGCAGTATTTT

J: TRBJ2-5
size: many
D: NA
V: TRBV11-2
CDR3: CASSLPFGSQETQYF
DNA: TGTGCCAGCAGCTTGCCGTTCGGGTCTCAAGAGACCCAGTACTTC

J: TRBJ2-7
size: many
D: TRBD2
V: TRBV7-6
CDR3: CASSPREVAGSYEQYF
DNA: TGTGCCAGCAGCCCCCGGGAGGTCGCTGGCTCCTACGAGCAGTACTTC

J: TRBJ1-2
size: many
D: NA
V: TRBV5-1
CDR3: CASSYTGNKVYGYTF
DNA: TGCGCCAGCAGTTATACAGGGAATAAGGTCTATGGCTACACCTTC

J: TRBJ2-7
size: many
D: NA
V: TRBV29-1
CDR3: CSAGERYEQYF
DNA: TGCAGCGCCGGTGAAAGGTACGAGCAGTACTTC

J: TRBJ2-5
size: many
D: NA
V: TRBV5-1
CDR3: CASSLDGQNQETQYF
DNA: TGCGCCAGCAGCTTAGATGGACAGAACCAAGAGACCCAGTACTTC

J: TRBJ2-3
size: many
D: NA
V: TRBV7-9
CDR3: CASSFPGRDTDTQYF
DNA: TGTGCCAGCAGCTTCCCGGGACGGGACACAGATACGCAGTATTTT

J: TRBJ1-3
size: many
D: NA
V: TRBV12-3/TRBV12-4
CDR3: CASSFRLSRSGNTIYF
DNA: TGTGCCAGCAGTTTTCGGCTCTCACGCTCTGGAAACACCATATATTTT

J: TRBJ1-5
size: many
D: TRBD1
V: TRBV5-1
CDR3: CASSLWTGAGQPQHF
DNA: TGCGCCAGCAGCTTATGGACAGGGGCGGGCCAGCCCCAGCATTTT

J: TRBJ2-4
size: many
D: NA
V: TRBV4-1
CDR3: CASSQAPRSTNIQYF
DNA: TGCGCCAGCAGCCAAGCACCACGATCGACTAACATTCAGTACTTC

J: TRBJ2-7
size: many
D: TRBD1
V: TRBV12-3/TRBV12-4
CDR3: CASRPGTAYEQYF
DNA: TGTGCCAGCAGGCCCGGGACAGCTTACGAGCAGTACTTC

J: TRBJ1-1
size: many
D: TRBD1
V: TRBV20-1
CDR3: CSARGPGSTGGIAEAFF
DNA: TGCAGTGCTAGAGGCCCAGGGAGTACAGGGGGCATCGCTGAAGCTTTCTTT

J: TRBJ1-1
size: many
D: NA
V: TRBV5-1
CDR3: CASSLGWGNTEAFF
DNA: TGCGCCAGCAGCTTGGGTTGGGGTAACACTGAAGCTTTCTTT

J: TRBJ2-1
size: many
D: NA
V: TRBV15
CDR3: CATSRAPEAGQFF
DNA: TGTGCCACCAGCAGAGCCCCTGAGGCGGGGCAGTTCTTC

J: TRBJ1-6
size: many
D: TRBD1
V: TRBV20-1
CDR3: CSASGTDNSPLHF
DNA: TGCAGTGCCTCCGGGACAGATAATTCACCCCTCCACTTT

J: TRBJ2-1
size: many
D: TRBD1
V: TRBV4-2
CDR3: CASSQRQGGNEQFF
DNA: TGTGCCAGCAGCCAAAGACAGGGCGGGAATGAGCAGTTCTTC

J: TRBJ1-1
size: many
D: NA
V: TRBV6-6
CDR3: CASSRLNTEAFF
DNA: TGTGCCAGCAGTAGATTGAACACTGAAGCTTTCTTT

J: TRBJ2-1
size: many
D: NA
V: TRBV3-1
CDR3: CASSRPGSISYNEQFF
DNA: TGTGCCAGCAGCCGACCCGGGTCGATCTCCTACAATGAGCAGTTCTTC

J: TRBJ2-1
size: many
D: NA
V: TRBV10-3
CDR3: CAISPNYNEQFF
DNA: TGTGCCATCAGCCCCAATTACAATGAGCAGTTCTTC

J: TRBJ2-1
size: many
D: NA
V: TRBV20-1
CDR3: CSVRFAETYNEQFF
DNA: TGCAGTGTTAGGTTTGCGGAGACCTACAATGAGCAGTTCTTC

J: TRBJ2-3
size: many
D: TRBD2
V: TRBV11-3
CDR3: CASSLGLAGGSTDTQYF
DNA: TGTGCCAGCAGCTTGGGACTAGCGGGGGGCAGCACAGATACGCAGTATTTT

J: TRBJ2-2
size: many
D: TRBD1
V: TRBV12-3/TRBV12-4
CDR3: CASRLRQGDTGELFF
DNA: TGTGCCAGCAGGCTTCGACAGGGCGACACCGGGGAGCTGTTTTTT

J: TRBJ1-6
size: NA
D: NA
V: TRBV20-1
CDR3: CSADPYNSTLNF
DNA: TGCAGTGCTGACCCCTATAATTCAACCCTCAACTTT

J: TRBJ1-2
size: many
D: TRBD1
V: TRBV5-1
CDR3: CASSRPDRRAASDLNYGYTF
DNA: TGCGCCAGCAGCCGCCCGGACAGGAGAGCAGCTTCGGACCTTAACTATGGCTACACCTTC

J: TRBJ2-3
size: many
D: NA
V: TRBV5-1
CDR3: CASSLADIRTDTQYF
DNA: TGCGCCAGCAGCTTGGCGGACATCCGGACAGATACGCAGTATTTT

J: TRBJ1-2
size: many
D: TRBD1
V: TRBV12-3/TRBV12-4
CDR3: CASSRVGQGAYGYTF
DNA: TGTGCCAGCAGCCGGGTGGGACAGGGGGCCTATGGCTACACCTTC